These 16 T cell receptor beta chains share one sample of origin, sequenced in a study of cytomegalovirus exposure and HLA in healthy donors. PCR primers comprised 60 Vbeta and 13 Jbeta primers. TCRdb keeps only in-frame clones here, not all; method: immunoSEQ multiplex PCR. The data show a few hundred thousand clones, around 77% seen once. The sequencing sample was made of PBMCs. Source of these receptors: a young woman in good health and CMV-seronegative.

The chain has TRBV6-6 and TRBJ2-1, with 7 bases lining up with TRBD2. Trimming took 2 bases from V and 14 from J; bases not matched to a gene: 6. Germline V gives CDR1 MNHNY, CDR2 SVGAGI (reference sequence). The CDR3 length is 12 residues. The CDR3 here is CASSYGLVGKFF. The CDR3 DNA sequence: TGTGCCAGCAGTTACGGACTAGTAGGAAAGTTCTTC.

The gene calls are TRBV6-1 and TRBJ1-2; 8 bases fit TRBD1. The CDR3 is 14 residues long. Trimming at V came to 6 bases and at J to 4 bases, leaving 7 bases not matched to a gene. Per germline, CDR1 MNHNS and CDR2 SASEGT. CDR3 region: CASRQGQEAYGYTF. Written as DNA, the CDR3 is TGTGCCAGCAGACAGGGACAGGAGGCCTATGGCTACACCTTC.

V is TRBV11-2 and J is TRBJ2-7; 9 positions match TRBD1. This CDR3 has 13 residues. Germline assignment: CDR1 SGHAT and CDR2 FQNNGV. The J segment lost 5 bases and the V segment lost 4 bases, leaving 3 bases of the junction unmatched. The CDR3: CASSWDREDEQYF. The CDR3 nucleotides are TGTGCCAGCAGCTGGGACAGGGAGGACGAGCAGTACTTC.

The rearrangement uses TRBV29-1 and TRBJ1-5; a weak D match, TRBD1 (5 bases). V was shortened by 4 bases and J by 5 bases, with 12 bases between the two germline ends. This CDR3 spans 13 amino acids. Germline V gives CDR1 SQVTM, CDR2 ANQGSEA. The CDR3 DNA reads TGCAGCGTTGGCGACAGCAGATATCAGCCCCAGCATTTT. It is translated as CSVGDSRYQPQHF.

As DNA, the CDR3 is TGCGCCAGCAGCTTGGCACGGGACACATTATACAATGAGCAGTTCTTC. Translating gives CASSLARDTLYNEQFF. V usage is TRBV5-1 and J usage is TRBJ2-1; weak D call: TRBD1 (6 bases). Trimming stripped 0 bases from V and 4 bases from J, with 14 bases between. Germline-derived CDR1 and CDR2 are SGHRS and YFSETQ. This CDR3 has 16 amino acids.

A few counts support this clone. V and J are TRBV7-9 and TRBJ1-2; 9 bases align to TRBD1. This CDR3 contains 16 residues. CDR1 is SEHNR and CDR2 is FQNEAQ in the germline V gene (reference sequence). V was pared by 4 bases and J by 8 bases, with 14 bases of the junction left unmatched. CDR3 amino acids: CASSSYRGPQGKGYTF. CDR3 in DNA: TGTGCCAGCAGCTCCTACAGGGGGCCCCAAGGGAAAGGCTACACCTTC.

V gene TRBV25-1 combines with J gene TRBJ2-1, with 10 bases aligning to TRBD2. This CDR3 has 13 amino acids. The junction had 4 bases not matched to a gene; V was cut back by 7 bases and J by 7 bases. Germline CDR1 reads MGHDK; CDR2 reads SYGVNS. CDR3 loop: CASTSGSLNEQFF. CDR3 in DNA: TGTGCCAGCACTAGCGGGAGTCTAAATGAGCAGTTCTTC.

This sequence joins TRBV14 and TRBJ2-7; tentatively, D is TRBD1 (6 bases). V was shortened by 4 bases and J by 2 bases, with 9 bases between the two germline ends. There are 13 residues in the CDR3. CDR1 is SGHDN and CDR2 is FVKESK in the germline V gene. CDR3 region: CASSPTGTYEQYF. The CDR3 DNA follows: TGTGCCAGCAGCCCCACAGGGACCTACGAGCAGTACTTC. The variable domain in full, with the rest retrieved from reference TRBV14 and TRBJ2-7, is EAGVTQFPSHSVIEKGQTVTLRCDPISGHDNLYWYRRVMGKEIKFLLHFVKESKQDESGMPNNRFLAERTGGTYSTLKVQPAELEDSGVYFCASSPTGTYEQYFGPGTRLTVT.

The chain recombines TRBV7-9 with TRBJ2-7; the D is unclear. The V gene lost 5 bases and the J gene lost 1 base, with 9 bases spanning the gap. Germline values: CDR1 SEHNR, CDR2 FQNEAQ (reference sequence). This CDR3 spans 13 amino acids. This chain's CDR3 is CASSGPGSYEQYF. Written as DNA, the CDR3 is TGTGCCAGCAGCGGCCCGGGTTCCTACGAGCAGTACTTC.

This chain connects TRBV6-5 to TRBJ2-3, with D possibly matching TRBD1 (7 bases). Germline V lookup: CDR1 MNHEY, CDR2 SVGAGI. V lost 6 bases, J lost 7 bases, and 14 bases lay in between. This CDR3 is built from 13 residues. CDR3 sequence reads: CASRTQGRNTQYF. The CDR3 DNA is TGTGCCAGCAGGACACAGGGGAGGAATACGCAGTATTTT.

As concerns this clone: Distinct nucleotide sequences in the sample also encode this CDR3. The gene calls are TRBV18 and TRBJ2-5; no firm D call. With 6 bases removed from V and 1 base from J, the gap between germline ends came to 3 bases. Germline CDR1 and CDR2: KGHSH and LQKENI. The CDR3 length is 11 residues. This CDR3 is CASSLQETQYF. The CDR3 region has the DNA TGTGCCAGCTCCCTCCAAGAGACCCAGTACTTC.

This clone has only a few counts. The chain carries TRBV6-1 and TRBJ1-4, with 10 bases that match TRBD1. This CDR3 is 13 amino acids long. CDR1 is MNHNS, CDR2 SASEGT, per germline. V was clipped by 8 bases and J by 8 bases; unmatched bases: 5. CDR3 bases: TGTGCCAGCGAGACAGGGGGCCGGGAAAAACTGTTTTTT. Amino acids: CASETGGREKLFF.

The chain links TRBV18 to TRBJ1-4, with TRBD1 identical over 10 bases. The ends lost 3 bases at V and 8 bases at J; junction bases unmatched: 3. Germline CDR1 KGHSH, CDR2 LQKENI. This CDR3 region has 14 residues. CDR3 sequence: CASSPQDRGEKLFF. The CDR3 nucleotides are TGTGCCAGCTCACCTCAGGACAGGGGGGAAAAACTGTTTTTT.

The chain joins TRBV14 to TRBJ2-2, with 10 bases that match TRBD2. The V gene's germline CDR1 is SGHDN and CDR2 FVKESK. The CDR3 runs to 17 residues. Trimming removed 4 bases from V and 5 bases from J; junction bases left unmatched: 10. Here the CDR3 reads CASSRSGASGRTGELFF. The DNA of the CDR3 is TGTGCCAGCAGCCGTTCGGGGGCTAGCGGGAGAACCGGGGAGCTGTTTTTT.

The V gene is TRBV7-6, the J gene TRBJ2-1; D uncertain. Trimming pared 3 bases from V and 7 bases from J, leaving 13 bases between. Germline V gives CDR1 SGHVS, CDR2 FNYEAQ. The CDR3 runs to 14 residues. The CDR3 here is CASSFITAANEQFF. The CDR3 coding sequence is TGTGCCAGCAGCTTTATAACCGCGGCAAATGAGCAGTTCTTC. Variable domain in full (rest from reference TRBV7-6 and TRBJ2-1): GAGVSQSPRYKVTKRGQDVALRCDPISGHVSLYWYRQALGQGPEFLTYFNYEAQQDKSGLPNDRFSAERPEGSISTLTIQRTEQRDSAMYRCASSFITAANEQFFGPGTRLTVL.

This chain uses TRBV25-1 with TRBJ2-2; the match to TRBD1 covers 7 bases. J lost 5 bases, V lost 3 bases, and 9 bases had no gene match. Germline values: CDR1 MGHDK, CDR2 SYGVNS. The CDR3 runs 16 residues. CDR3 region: CASSDLDRRTTGELFF. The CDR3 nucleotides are TGTGCCAGCAGTGATCTGGACAGGCGGACTACCGGGGAGCTGTTTTTT. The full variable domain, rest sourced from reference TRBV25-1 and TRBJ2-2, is EADIYQTPRYLVIGTGKKITLECSQTMGHDKMYWYQQDPGMELHLIHYSYGVNSTEKGDLSSESTVSRIRTEHFPLTLESARPSHTSQYLCASSDLDRRTTGELFFGEGSRLTVL.